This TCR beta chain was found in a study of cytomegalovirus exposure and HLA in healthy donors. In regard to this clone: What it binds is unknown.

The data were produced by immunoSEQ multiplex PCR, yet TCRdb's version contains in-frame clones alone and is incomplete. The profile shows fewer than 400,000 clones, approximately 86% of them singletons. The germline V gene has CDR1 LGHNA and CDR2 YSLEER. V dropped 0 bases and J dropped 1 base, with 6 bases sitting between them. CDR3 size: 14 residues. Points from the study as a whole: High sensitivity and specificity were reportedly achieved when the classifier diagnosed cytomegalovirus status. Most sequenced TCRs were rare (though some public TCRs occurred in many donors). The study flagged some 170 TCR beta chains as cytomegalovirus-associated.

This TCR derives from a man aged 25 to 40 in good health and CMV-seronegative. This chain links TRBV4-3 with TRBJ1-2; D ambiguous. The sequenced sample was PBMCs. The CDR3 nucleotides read TGCGCCAGCAGCCAAGATAGTCGTAACTATGGCTACACCTTC. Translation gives CASSQDSRNYGYTF.